The clone carrying this TCR beta chain was seen only once. Per the authors' pipeline: By means of reference gene primer amplification, nucleated cell counts were estimated. This table comes from immunoSEQ multiplex PCR, and its TCRdb copy is limited to in-frame clones, with some not included. V and J calls and clone size are copied from that table; D and trimming were computed from the DNA. The sample contains around 170,000 clones, 75% to 90% of which appear only once. The V end lost 3 bases, the J end lost 8 bases, and 5 bases lay between the germline ends. The CDR3 runs to 10 residues. Germline V CDR1 and CDR2: SGHRS, YFSETQ. This entry is derived from a study of blood T cell repertoires in COVID-19. The overall study: Donors in the United States, Italy and Spain gave samples during acute or convalescent COVID-19. Sample material is recorded as cDNA or gDNA derived from T cells, B-cell-depleted T cells, or PBMCs.

The TCR was taken from a woman in her thirties or forties with acute or convalescent COVID-19. The chain employs TRBV5-1 and TRBJ1-1; D is ambiguous. Sequenced: peripheral blood. The CDR3 region has the DNA TGCGCCAGCAGCTCCAGGGAAGCTTTCTTT. It specifies CASSSREAFF. The variable domain in full, with the rest retrieved from reference TRBV5-1 and TRBJ1-1, is KAGVTQTPRYLIKTRGQQVTLSCSPISGHRSVSWYQQTPGQGLQFLFEYFSETQRNKGNFPGRFSGRQFSNSRSEMNVSTLELGDSALYLCASSSREAFFGQGTRLTVV.